The 8 T cell receptor beta chains in this list originate from one sample, sequenced in a study of beta chain features in type 1 diabetes (dated by TCRdb to about 2018). Library prep was done by the immunoSEQ multiplex PCR assay. The entire isolated RNA was reverse transcribed using the High Capacity cDNA Reverse Transcription Kit, and thus expressed TCRB transcripts were sequenced. TCRdb re-hosts the immuneACCESS table, in-frame sequences only. Its copies lack some clones; in the studies checked, an unresolved V gene accounts for under half of them, and the cause for the rest is not known. The sample profile shows over 500,000 clones; 15% of them were found once. The ten largest account for roughly 0.098% of the sample. The source material was naive CD4+ T cells from blood. The sample's cell subset or site, from its label and the paper: true naive CD4+ T cells. Source of these receptors: a man aged 18 to 30 in good health.

The chain has TRBV6-5 and TRBJ2-5; weak D call: TRBD1 (6 bases). V lost 5 bases and J 2 bases, leaving 12 bases between the germline ends. The CDR3 loop spans 14 amino acids. From germline, CDR1 is MNHEY and CDR2 SVGAGI. As DNA, the CDR3 is TGTGCCAGCAGTGTAAACAGGGCGCAAGAGACCCAGTACTTC. Protein product: CASSVNRAQETQYF.

J is TRBJ1-6 and V is TRBV6-1; 9 positions match TRBD1. The CDR3 loop spans 14 amino acids. Germline trimming cut 7 bases from V and 9 bases from J; bases unmatched to any gene: 7. Germline CDR1 reads MNHNS; CDR2 reads SASEGT. The CDR3 is CASTFRDRVSPLHF. The CDR3 nucleotides are TGTGCCAGCACTTTCCGGGACAGGGTTTCACCCCTCCACTTT.

This clone occurred a few times. The chain links TRBV19 to TRBJ2-2, with 7 nucleotides matching TRBD1. CDR3 length: 16 residues. In germline, CDR1 is LNHDA, CDR2 SQIVND (reference sequence). The J segment lost 3 bases and the V segment lost 3 bases, leaving 7 bases of the junction unmatched. The CDR3 nucleotides read TGTGCCAGTAGTATCAGAGGCAGGGGGTACACCGGGGAGCTGTTTTTT. Residues: CASSIRGRGYTGELFF.

The rearrangement links TRBV15 to TRBJ2-2; 13 bases are a match to TRBD2. Per germline, CDR1 LNHNV and CDR2 YYDKDF (reference sequence). V trimming: 6 bases; J trimming: 4 bases; junction bases outside the gene matches: 5. The CDR3 is 16 amino acids. CDR3 coding DNA: TGTGCCACCAGAACCGGGACTAGCGGGGTCACCGGGGAGCTGTTTTTT. It is translated as CATRTGTSGVTGELFF.

This chain uses TRBV25-1 with TRBJ1-2, with D possibly matching TRBD1 (6 bases). V was pared by 3 bases and J by 4 bases, with 12 bases between. CDR1 is MGHDK and CDR2 is SYGVNS in the germline V gene. The CDR3 has 14 amino acids. The CDR3 loop is CASSEPGRGYGYTF. CDR3 nucleotides: TGTGCCAGCAGTGAGCCTGGCAGGGGCTATGGCTACACCTTC.

V is TRBV2 and J is TRBJ1-5; no definite D call. The V end lost 5 bases, the J end lost 6 bases, and 5 bases lay between the germline ends. This CDR3 is built from 11 residues. Germline CDR1 and CDR2: SNHLY and FYNNEI. The CDR3 nucleotides read TGTGCCAGCAGTCTTAGTCAGCCCCAGCATTTT. Its translation is CASSLSQPQHF.

The chain carries TRBV6-5 and TRBJ2-3, with a weak D call TRBD2 (6 bases). V was clipped by 2 bases and J by 6 bases, with 15 bases between them. This CDR3 is built from 15 residues. The germline V gene encodes CDR1 MNHEY and CDR2 SVGAGI. Here the CDR3 DNA reads TGTGCCAGCAGTTACGGGACTCCTCTGGGGGATACGCAGTATTTT. Its protein product is CASSYGTPLGDTQYF.

V usage is TRBV7-2 and J usage is TRBJ2-1, with 7 nucleotides matching TRBD1. The trim removed 7 bases at V and 6 bases at J, leaving 9 bases unmatched. This CDR3 is 14 amino acids long. The germline V gene encodes CDR1 SGHTA and CDR2 FQGNSA. CDR3 residues: CASTLPDRANEQFF. CDR3 DNA sequence: TGTGCCAGCACCTTGCCCGACAGGGCCAATGAGCAGTTCTTC.